The 14 T cell receptor beta chains below were found in one sample sequenced in a study of somatic mutations in cytotoxic T cells in rheumatoid arthritis. Profiling relied on immunoSEQ multiplex PCR, and the TCRdb table lists in-frame clones only, not all of them. The profile covers 15,000 to 20,000 clones, with more than 60% appearing a single time and roughly 4.5% taken by the ten largest. The sequenced sample consisted of CD8+ T cells sorted from blood. Receptor source: an adult with rheumatoid arthritis.

The chain uses TRBV13 and TRBJ1-1; the D gene is possibly TRBD1 (6 bases). The CDR3 totals 14 residues. Deletions cut 5 bases from V and 0 bases from J, with 10 bases between. Germline CDR1 is PRHDT and CDR2 is FYEKMQ (reference sequence). The CDR3 loop is CASSARTVNTEAFF. The CDR3 nucleotides are TGTGCCAGCAGCGCCCGGACAGTGAACACTGAAGCTTTCTTT.

The V gene is TRBV5-6, the J gene TRBJ2-7, with D possibly TRBD1 on 5 matching bases. V was trimmed by 2 bases and J by 5 bases, leaving 14 bases between them. The CDR3 is 14 residues long. Per the germline V gene, CDR1 is SGHDT and CDR2 is YYEEEE. The CDR3: CASSFVGESHEQYF. CDR3 nucleotides: TGTGCCAGCAGCTTTGTAGGGGAAAGCCACGAGCAGTACTTC. Full variable domain (remainder filled in from reference TRBV5-6 and TRBJ2-7): DAGVTQSPTHLIKTRGQQVTLRCSPKSGHDTVSWYQQALGQGPQFIFQYYEEEERQRGNFPDRFSGHQFPNYSSELNVNALLLGDSALYLCASSFVGESHEQYFGPGTRLTVT.

The gene calls are TRBV11-3 and TRBJ2-1; the match to TRBD1 covers 8 bases. The CDR3 runs 12 residues. V was pared by 3 bases and J by 15 bases, with 7 bases of the junction left unmatched. CDR1 and CDR2 (germline): SGHNT, YENEEA. CDR3 bases: TGTGCCAGCAGCTTTCCGGGACAGGTCCCGTTCTTC. It specifies CASSFPGQVPFF.

The genes are TRBV30 and TRBJ1-2, with D hard to call. V lost 4 bases, J lost 4 bases, and 22 bases lay in between. Germline values: CDR1 GTSNPN, CDR2 SVGIG (reference sequence). The length of the CDR3 is 16 residues. This CDR3 reads CAWIPSMARPLYGYTF. The CDR3 DNA sequence: TGTGCCTGGATCCCCTCGATGGCAAGGCCCCTCTATGGCTACACCTTC.

This clone was found once. V usage is TRBV18 and J usage is TRBJ1-1; the D gene is possibly TRBD1 (6 bases). The CDR3 has 15 amino acids. V was pared by 8 bases and J by 3 bases, with 19 bases between. Germline values: CDR1 KGHSH, CDR2 LQKENI. In DNA form, the CDR3 reads TGTGCCAGCATCACAACGGAGTACAGGGACACTGAAGCTTTCTTT. Translating it yields CASITTEYRDTEAFF.

CDR3 nucleotide sequence: TGTGCCAGCAGTTTATACGCCGGACTGGGCTTTGGGGAGCAGTACTTC. The encoded protein is CASSLYAGLGFGEQYF. This chain uses TRBV27 with TRBJ2-7; possibly TRBD2 for D (5 bases). CDR3 length: 16 amino acids. Germline V lookup: CDR1 MNHEY, CDR2 SMNVEV (reference sequence). The ends were cut back, 1 base at V and 7 bases at J, with 20 bases in the middle.

J is TRBJ2-7 and V is TRBV19; no reliable D call. The V end lost 2 bases, the J end lost 3 bases, and 11 bases lay between the germline ends. Germline assignment: CDR1 LNHDA and CDR2 SQIVND (reference sequence). The CDR3 loop spans 14 amino acids. CDR3 residues: CASSISVGIYEQYF. The CDR3, as DNA: TGTGCCAGTAGTATAAGCGTGGGGATCTACGAGCAGTACTTC.

The J gene is TRBJ2-1, the V gene TRBV10-3; D not resolved. This CDR3 is 13 amino acids long. The V gene's germline CDR1 is ENHRY and CDR2 SYGVKD. V lost 3 bases and J 8 bases, leaving 11 bases between the germline ends. CDR3 protein: CAISESTIYEQFF. The CDR3 region has the DNA TGTGCCATCAGTGAATCCACAATCTATGAGCAGTTCTTC.

V gene TRBV14 combines with J gene TRBJ1-6; TRBD1 might be the D (5 bases). The germline gives CDR1 SGHDN, CDR2 FVKESK. The CDR3 is 14 amino acids. V was pared by 3 bases and J by 9 bases, with 12 bases between. The CDR3 sequence is CASSQDRGGSPLHF. The CDR3 nucleotides read TGTGCCAGCAGCCAGGACCGTGGGGGTTCACCCCTCCACTTT.

The rearrangement joins TRBV10-1 to TRBJ2-1; D is perhaps TRBD1 (6 bases). The germline V and J ends were trimmed by 6 bases and 4 bases, with 13 bases remaining between them. This CDR3 contains 14 residues. The V gene's germline CDR1 is WNHNN and CDR2 SYGVQD (reference sequence). The CDR3 DNA sequence: TGCGCCAGCAGGGGGACAAGGGTTTACAATGAGCAGTTCTTC. Amino acids: CASRGTRVYNEQFF.

J is TRBJ1-1 and V is TRBV6-1, with 10 bases fitting TRBD1. J was trimmed by 7 bases and V by 6 bases; bases with no gene match: 5. This CDR3 has 13 amino acids. The V gene's germline CDR1 is MNHNS and CDR2 SASEGT. This CDR3 is CASRETGGLEAFF. CDR3 nucleotide sequence: TGTGCCAGCAGGGAGACAGGGGGCCTTGAAGCTTTCTTT.

V usage is TRBV27 and J usage is TRBJ2-7; TRBD2 might be the D (7 bases). V lost 2 bases and J 0 bases, leaving 17 bases between the germline ends. CDR1 is MNHEY and CDR2 is SMNVEV in the germline V gene (reference sequence). There are 17 residues in the CDR3. CDR3 protein: CASSLGGGHPSSYEQYF. CDR3 coding DNA: TGTGCCAGCAGTTTAGGGGGGGGGCACCCAAGCTCCTACGAGCAGTACTTC.

This chain links TRBV6-6 with TRBJ2-3; no clear D. CDR1 and CDR2 (germline): MNHNY, SVGAGI (reference sequence). Trimming took 5 bases from V and 8 from J, leaving 14 bases between them. The CDR3 runs to 13 residues. The chain's CDR3 is CASSDAPWGTQYF. CDR3 bases: TGTGCCAGCAGTGATGCCCCGTGGGGTACGCAGTATTTT.

The chain carries TRBV2 and TRBJ2-7, with D perhaps being TRBD1 or TRBD2 (5 bases each). V dropped 4 bases and J dropped 7 bases, with 17 bases sitting between them. Germline V gives CDR1 SNHLY, CDR2 FYNNEI. This CDR3 has 14 amino acids. Here the CDR3 DNA reads TGTGCCAGCAGTGCTGTCGAGGGGTTGGTGGAGCAGTACTTC. Protein product: CASSAVEGLVEQYF.